These 21 T cell receptor beta chains were all obtained from the same sample, sequenced in a study of blood T cell repertoires in COVID-19. The method was immunoSEQ multiplex PCR; TCRdb's version includes in-frame clones alone and lacks a portion of them. The sample carries about 73,000 clones, 82% recorded once. The sequencing input was peripheral blood. The receptors were sampled from a woman aged 60-75 years with acute or convalescent COVID-19.

In nucleotides, the CDR3 is TGTGCCAGCAGTTTATCGGGGGGCTATGGCTACACCTTC. Translation: CASSLSGGYGYTF. The chain uses TRBV27 and TRBJ1-2; a weak D match, TRBD1 (5 bases). The germline V gene has CDR1 MNHEY and CDR2 SMNVEV (reference sequence). This CDR3 contains 13 residues. Trimming pared 0 bases from V and 4 bases from J, leaving 6 bases between.

V and J are TRBV29-1 and TRBJ1-4; D is undetermined. The CDR3 length is 11 residues. Germline CDR1 reads SQVTM; CDR2 reads ANQGSEA. Trimming cost V 5 bases and J 8 bases, with 9 bases left between them. The CDR3 coding sequence is TGCAGCGTTTCCACATGGGAAAAACTGTTTTTT. Its translation: CSVSTWEKLFF.

This CDR3 reads CASAYYSGNTIYF. CDR3 DNA: TGTGCCAGCGCCTATTACTCTGGAAACACCATATATTTT. The chain combines TRBV25-1 with TRBJ1-3; D is unclear. V lost 8 bases, J lost 0 bases, and 8 bases lay in between. CDR1 MGHDK and CDR2 SYGVNS come from the germline V gene. This CDR3 is 13 amino acids long.

This clone was recorded only once. Compared with germline, one end of the junction differs, possibly owing to a read error. V and J are TRBV18 and TRBJ2-7; D uncertain. The CDR3 has 11 amino acids. From germline, CDR1 is KGHSH and CDR2 LQKENI. The CDR3 protein is CASSPSSEQYF. The CDR3 bases are TGTGCCAGCTCACCCTCCTCCGAGCAGTACTTC.

The J gene is TRBJ2-7, the V gene TRBV28; possibly TRBD1 for D (6 bases). CDR3 length equals 15 residues. V lost 7 bases, J lost 6 bases, and 22 bases lay in between. CDR1 and CDR2 from the germline V gene are MDHEN and SYDVKM. The CDR3 region has the DNA TGTGCCAGCAAACCGTCGGTGGGGGCATGGGGCGAGCAGTACTTC. This gives the protein CASKPSVGAWGEQYF. The full variable domain, its missing parts supplied by reference TRBV28 and TRBJ2-7, is DVKVTQSSRYLVKRTGEKVFLECVQDMDHENMFWYRQDPGLGLRLIYFSYDVKMKEKGDIPEGYSVSREKKERFSLILESASTNQTSMYLCASKPSVGAWGEQYFGPGTRLTVT.

In this sample, this clone turned up once. The chain recombines TRBV6-5 with TRBJ2-3, with 9 bases lining up with TRBD2. CDR3 length equals 12 residues. Trimming at V came to 8 bases and at J to 10 bases, leaving 7 bases not matched to a gene. Germline V gene data show CDR1 as MNHEY and CDR2 as SVGAGI. The CDR3 region has the DNA TGTGCCAGCCTCTTTAGCGGGGGAGCGCAGTATTTT. Protein product: CASLFSGGAQYF.

The V and J genes are TRBV21-1 and TRBJ1-5; TRBD1 reflects the table's D call only, with no check against the DNA. TRBV21-1 is shown as a pseudogene. CDR3 length: 14 amino acids. Here the CDR3 DNA reads TGTGCCGGCCGGCGACAGGGAAGCAATCAGCCCCAGCATTTT. This sequence encodes CAGRRQGSNQPQHF.

The CDR3 bases are TGCGCCAGCAGCTGGGGTTACAGGGAAAGCTCCTACAATGAGCAGTTCTTC. This translates into CASSWGYRESSYNEQFF. The J gene is TRBJ2-1, the V gene TRBV5-1; D might be TRBD1 (6 bases). Looked up from germline, CDR1 is SGHRS and CDR2 is YFSETQ. Trimming cost V 3 bases and J 0 bases, with 16 bases left between them. This CDR3 has 17 residues. The entire variable domain, with the rest obtained from reference TRBV5-1 and TRBJ2-1, is as follows: KAGVTQTPRYLIKTRGQQVTLSCSPISGHRSVSWYQQTPGQGLQFLFEYFSETQRNKGNFPGRFSGRQFSNSRSEMNVSTLELGDSALYLCASSWGYRESSYNEQFFGPGTRLTVL.

In its sample, this clone was seen once. This rearrangement joins TRBV7-9 to TRBJ1-4, with 11 positions matching TRBD1. V gave up 2 bases and J gave up 5 bases; unmatched junction bases: 7. CDR3 length: 17 amino acids. Germline lookup yields CDR1 SEHNR and CDR2 FQNEAQ (reference sequence). In DNA form, the CDR3 reads TGTGCCAGCAGCTTAAGAGTGGGGACAGGGGGGAATGAAAAACTGTTTTTT. Translated: CASSLRVGTGGNEKLFF. The complete variable domain, with remaining parts taken from reference TRBV7-9 and TRBJ1-4, reads DTGVSQNPRHKITKRGQNVTFRCDPISEHNRLYWYRQTLGQGPEFLTYFQNEAQLEKSRLLSDRFSAERPKGSFSTLEIQRTEQGDSAMYLCASSLRVGTGGNEKLFFGSGTQLSVL.

Notes on this clone: Other DNA sequences in the same sample also yield this CDR3. The rearrangement joins TRBV3-1 (or the pseudogene TRBV3-2) to TRBJ2-1; TRBD2 aligns across 8 bases. The CDR3 has 15 amino acids. Per the germline V gene, CDR1 is LGHDT and CDR2 is YNNKEL (reference sequence). Trimming took 4 bases from V and 4 from J; bases not matched to a gene: 6. The CDR3 sequence: CASSRAGGPYNEQFF. The CDR3, as DNA: TGTGCCAGCAGCCGCGCGGGGGGCCCTTACAATGAGCAGTTCTTC.

V and J are TRBV7-2 and TRBJ2-3; D ambiguous. CDR3 length: 13 residues. V was cut by 3 bases and J by 4 bases, with 8 bases left in between. CDR1 and CDR2 (germline): SGHTA, FQGNSA. The CDR3 region is CASSFLEADTQYF. DNA of the CDR3: TGTGCCAGCAGCTTCCTAGAGGCAGATACGCAGTATTTT. Filled out from reference TRBV7-2 and TRBJ2-3, the complete variable domain reads GAGVSQSPSNKVTEKGKDVELRCDPISGHTALYWYRQSLGQGLEFLIYFQGNSAPDKSGLPSDRFSAERTGGSVSTLTIQRTQQEDSAVYLCASSFLEADTQYFGPGTRLTVL.

This clone has a single count. The chain couples TRBV12-3 or TRBV12-4 to TRBJ1-2; 7 bases agree with TRBD1. The CDR3 loop spans 13 amino acids. J gave up 4 bases and V 3 bases, and 2 bases lay outside the gene matches. CDR3 region: CASSLRDSYGYTF. In DNA form, the CDR3 reads TGTGCCAGCAGTTTGAGGGACAGCTATGGCTACACCTTC.

This chain uses TRBV2 with TRBJ1-5; D remains ambiguous. The V gene lost 4 bases and the J gene lost 0 bases, with 13 bases spanning the gap. The CDR3 length is 16 residues. Per the germline V gene, CDR1 is SNHLY and CDR2 is FYNNEI. CDR3 sequence: CASSVQSTYSNQPQHF. CDR3 nucleotides: TGTGCCAGCAGTGTTCAAAGCACCTATAGCAATCAGCCCCAGCATTTT.

This chain joins TRBV28 and TRBJ1-2; 8 nucleotides line up with TRBD1. CDR1 and CDR2 from the germline V gene are MDHEN and SYDVKM. Trimming removed 5 bases from V and 0 bases from J; junction bases left unmatched: 8. The CDR3 has 16 amino acids. CDR3 residues: CASSLYRGFANYGYTF. The CDR3 DNA reads TGTGCCAGCAGTCTATACAGGGGGTTTGCTAACTATGGCTACACCTTC.

The chain links TRBV29-1 to TRBJ1-4, with 8 bases matching TRBD1. The CDR3 has 14 residues. V shed 7 bases, J shed 8 bases, and the junction held 12 bases outside the gene matches. CDR1 and CDR2 (germline): SQVTM, ANQGSEA. The CDR3 loop is CSAGSAGGIEKLFF. Written as DNA, the CDR3 is TGCAGCGCCGGGTCGGCAGGGGGCATAGAAAAACTGTTTTTT.

The rearrangement joins TRBV5-8 to TRBJ1-2; 8 bases map to TRBD1. The CDR3 has 14 amino acids. From germline, CDR1 is SGHTS and CDR2 YDEGEE. Germline trimming cut 4 bases from V and 2 bases from J; bases unmatched to any gene: 4. The CDR3 loop is CASSRGQGNYGYTF. The DNA for the CDR3 is TGTGCCAGCAGCCGCGGACAGGGAAACTATGGCTACACCTTC.

The gene calls are TRBV4-2 and TRBJ2-3, with D perhaps matching TRBD1 (6 bases). This CDR3 has 15 amino acids. The V gene lost 1 base and the J gene lost 4 bases, with 12 bases spanning the gap. Per the germline V gene, CDR1 is LGHNA and CDR2 is YNFKEQ. The CDR3 DNA is TGTGCCAGCAGCCAAGTCAGGGGACGCTCAGATACGCAGTATTTT. The encoded protein is CASSQVRGRSDTQYF.

This rearrangement joins TRBV3-1 (or the pseudogene TRBV3-2) to TRBJ2-7; 11 nucleotides agree with TRBD2. Looked up from germline, CDR1 is LGHDT and CDR2 is YNNKEL (reference sequence). This CDR3 is built from 16 residues. The ends lost 4 bases at V and 0 bases at J; junction bases unmatched: 5. In DNA form, the CDR3 reads TGTGCCAGCAGCCTTGGACTAGCGGGCTCCTCCTACGAGCAGTACTTC. Protein sequence: CASSLGLAGSSYEQYF.

The chain combines TRBV19 with TRBJ1-1; TRBD1 aligns across 9 bases. V trimming: 9 bases; J trimming: 1 base; junction bases outside the gene matches: 15. This CDR3 has 17 amino acids. The V gene's germline CDR1 is LNHDA and CDR2 SQIVND (reference sequence). The CDR3 loop reads CASRKPGTGYGNTEAFF. The CDR3 coding sequence is TGTGCCAGCAGAAAACCCGGGACAGGGTATGGGAACACTGAAGCTTTCTTT. Full variable domain (rest looked up from reference TRBV19 and TRBJ1-1): DGGITQSPKYLFRKEGQNVTLSCEQNLNHDAMYWYRQDPGQGLRLIYYSQIVNDFQKGDIAEGYSVSREKKESFPLTVTSAQKNPTAFYLCASRKPGTGYGNTEAFFGQGTRLTVV.

The rearrangement uses TRBV28 and TRBJ1-3; D not resolved. Germline V gene sequence: CDR1 MDHEN, CDR2 SYDVKM. The V gene lost 1 base and the J gene lost 0 bases, with 7 bases spanning the gap. CDR3 length: 15 amino acids. The CDR3 is CASSLSGFSGNTIYF. In nucleotides, the CDR3 is TGTGCCAGCAGTTTATCAGGATTCTCTGGAAACACCATATATTTT.

The CDR3 bases are TGTGCCAGCAGTTTACGGGAAGTACCGGGACAGTCCTACGAGCAGTACTTC. This sequence encodes CASSLREVPGQSYEQYF. The V gene is TRBV27, the J gene TRBJ2-7; 7 positions agree with TRBD1. Germline trimming cut 2 bases from V and 1 base from J; bases unmatched to any gene: 11. The CDR3 runs to 17 residues. Germline CDR1 and CDR2: MNHEY and SMNVEV (reference sequence).